This T cell receptor beta chain derives from a study of CD4 T cells in relation to SARS-CoV-2 and coronaviruses. CDR1 is SGHTS, CDR2 YDEGEE, per germline. Trimming stripped 1 base from V and 12 bases from J, with 19 bases between. This CDR3 comprises 14 residues. With regard to this clone: The antigen remains unidentified.

The unexposed donors gave CD4+ T cells in about 2011-2019, prior to COVID-19. The cells were cultured for approximately 10 days before CD4+ T cells were isolated. PBMCs were plated at a few million per well in IL-2-containing medium. This table comes from immunoSEQ multiplex PCR, and its TCRdb copy is limited to in-frame clones, with some not included. The table records some 21,000 clones, roughly 69% of them present only once. V gene TRBV5-8 combines with J gene TRBJ1-2; a possible D gene is TRBD1 (5 bases). The TCR sequence derives from a human donor in good health. Specimen: CD4+ T cells from PBMCs, cultured in vitro. This chain's CDR3 is CASSLLQGLYLDTF. Written as DNA, the CDR3 is TGTGCCAGCAGCTTGTTGCAGGGTTTATACTTGGACACCTTC.